What follows are 9 T cell receptor beta chains derived from one specimen sequenced in a study of CD8+CD57+ T cells in acquired aplastic anemia. Both TCR beta VDJ combination and CDR3 sequence profiling were carried out. Genomic DNA was the template for this profiling. TCRdb ran MiXCR on the reads and lists one entry per CDR3 protein. The repertoire consists of a few hundred thousand distinct CDR3 sequences, with roughly half occurring once and the leading ten covering 8%. The sequencing sample was made of sorted CD4+, CD8+, or CD8+CD57+ T cells (not recorded which) from PBMCs. These receptors were collected from a human donor with severe aplastic anemia or a healthy control (not recorded which).

Notes on this clonotype: Sequence at one end of the junction differs from germline and may be a read error. The genes are TRBV15 and TRBJ1-6, with D possibly being TRBD1 (6 bases). In germline, CDR1 is LNHNV, CDR2 YYDKDF (reference sequence). The CDR3 runs to 14 residues. The CDR3 reads CATSRADSFSPPHF. The CDR3 DNA is TGTGCCACCAGCAGAGCGGACAGCTTCTCACCCCCCCACTTT.

About this clonotype: A junction boundary mismatches the germline segment, possibly from a read error. As DNA, the CDR3 is TGTACCAGCAGTTACGGGGGGATCACTGAAGCTTTCTTT. Its translation is CTSSYGGITEAFF. The chain couples TRBV6-6 to TRBJ1-1; D may be TRBD1 (5 bases). The CDR3 contains 13 residues. From germline, CDR1 is MNHNY and CDR2 SVGAGI (reference sequence).

CDR3 in amino acids: CSVEDSRGRTETQYF. DNA for the CDR3: TGCAGCGTTGAAGACTCCAGGGGGCGCACAGAGACCCAGTACTTC. The chain carries TRBV29-1 and TRBJ2-5; the match to TRBD1 covers 8 bases. Germline trimming cut 0 bases from V and 4 bases from J; bases unmatched to any gene: 7. The germline V gene encodes CDR1 SQVTM and CDR2 ANQGSEA. This CDR3 region has 15 residues.

This clonotype was counted many times. The V gene is TRBV18, the J gene TRBJ1-1; D uncertain. Germline V CDR1 and CDR2: KGHSH, LQKENI. The V end was cut by 4 bases, the J end by 4 bases, with 19 bases between. The CDR3 covers 16 residues. In DNA, the CDR3 is TGTGCCAGCTCACTTGCTCCAGGAGGAAGGAGCACTGAAGCTTTCTTT. This gives the protein CASSLAPGGRSTEAFF.

The CDR3 DNA reads as TGCAGTGCTAGAGATAGGCGAACTTCCTACGAGCAGTACTTC. It yields the protein CSARDRRTSYEQYF. The gene calls are TRBV20-1 and TRBJ2-7; D remains ambiguous. The CDR3 covers 14 residues. V was trimmed by 0 bases and J by 1 base, leaving 10 bases between them. Germline V gene data show CDR1 as DFQATT and CDR2 as SNEGSKA (reference sequence).

The sample holds a few counts of this clonotype. This sequence joins TRBV20-1 and TRBJ2-5; 9 nucleotides align to TRBD2. The CDR3 covers 15 residues. CDR1 and CDR2 (germline): DFQATT, SNEGSKA (reference sequence). Trimming took 1 base from V and 5 from J; bases not matched to a gene: 8. The CDR3 loop reads CSARAPAGGAETQYF. In nucleotides, the CDR3 is TGCAGTGCTAGAGCGCCAGCGGGGGGCGCGGAGACCCAGTACTTC.

About this clonotype itself: A read error may produce the germline difference seen at one junction end. The chain employs TRBV28 and TRBJ2-7; tentative D call: TRBD2 (5 bases). CDR1 is MDHEN, CDR2 SYDVKM, per germline. This CDR3 has 13 residues. The CDR3: CASGLGGGYEQYF. As DNA, the CDR3 is TGTGCCAGCGGTTTAGGAGGCGGCTACGAGCAGTACTTC.

This clonotype was recorded a few times. V and J are TRBV10-3 and TRBJ2-5; no clear D. This CDR3 is 13 amino acids long. V was cut by 7 bases and J by 0 bases, with 9 bases left in between. CDR1 is ENHRY and CDR2 is SYGVKD in the germline V gene. The CDR3 here is CAITRSNQETQYF. DNA for the CDR3: TGTGCCATCACCCGGAGCAACCAAGAGACCCAGTACTTC.

The V call is TRBV2, the J call TRBJ1-1, with 9 positions matching TRBD1. V lost 10 bases and J lost 4; bases outside the gene matches: 4. The germline V gene has CDR1 SNHLY and CDR2 FYNNEI. CDR3 size: 12 residues. CDR3 region: CAIGQGTTEAFF. In DNA form, the CDR3 reads TGTGCCATCGGACAGGGGACCACTGAAGCTTTCTTT. The full variable domain, rest sourced from reference TRBV2 and TRBJ1-1, is EPEVTQTPSHQVTQMGQEVILRCVPISNHLYFYWYRQILGQKVEFLVSFYNNEISEKSEIFDDQFSVERPDGSNFTLKIRSTKLEDSAMYFCAIGQGTTEAFFGQGTRLTVV.